The 6 T cell receptor beta chains reported below all come from one sample, sequenced in a study of Tregs in tolerant kidney transplant recipients. Related graft donors supplied nonmyeloablative bone marrow transplants, and mixed chimerism was transient. Clones were read by immunoSEQ multiplex PCR, and TCRdb kept only the in-frame ones, dropping some. The data hold 20,000 to 25,000 clones, with roughly 80% observed a single time. Sequences were derived from CD8+ T cells from blood (PBMCs), sampled 6 months after the transplant. These receptors came from a human patient who received a combined kidney and bone marrow transplant. The graft donor may have contributed some T cells.

This clone came up a few times. The rearrangement links TRBV5-8 to TRBJ1-2; a possible D gene is TRBD1 (5 bases). Between the trimmed V and J ends, which lost 0 bases and 4 bases, there was a span of 10 bases. Germline V CDR1 and CDR2: SGHTS, YDEGEE. This CDR3 is built from 14 residues. The CDR3, as DNA: TGTGCCAGCAGCTTGGACCAGGGTCTCTATGGCTACACCTTC. It is translated as CASSLDQGLYGYTF.

The chain has TRBV5-4 and TRBJ2-1; TRBD2 agrees at 12 bases. The CDR3 runs to 15 residues. Germline CDR1 is SGHNT and CDR2 is YYREEE (reference sequence). Trimming cost V 4 bases and J 7 bases; bases outside gene matches: 6. The CDR3 is CASSPGLAGENEQFF. CDR3 bases: TGTGCCAGCAGCCCGGGACTAGCGGGCGAGAATGAGCAGTTCTTC.

The gene calls are TRBV12-5 and TRBJ2-3; D not certain. V lost 5 bases and J lost 2, with 5 bases in between. The germline gives CDR1 LGHNT, CDR2 FRNRAP. The CDR3 extends over 12 amino acids. CDR3 nucleotides: TGTGCTAGTGGTGCGGACACAGATACGCAGTATTTT. This sequence encodes CASGADTDTQYF.

V gene TRBV11-2 combines with J gene TRBJ1-2; 8 bases are shared with TRBD1. This CDR3 spans 14 amino acids. From germline, CDR1 is SGHAT and CDR2 FQNNGV. The ends lost 0 bases at V and 5 bases at J; junction bases unmatched: 2. The CDR3, as DNA: TGTGCCAGCAGCTTAGATGGACAGGGATATGGCTACACCTTC. It yields the protein CASSLDGQGYGYTF.

The chain links TRBV5-4 to TRBJ1-2; tentative D call: TRBD1 (5 bases). The CDR3 runs to 16 residues. Deletions cut 2 bases from V and 7 bases from J, with 21 bases between. The germline V gene encodes CDR1 SGHNT and CDR2 YYREEE (reference sequence). The CDR3 spells CASSFYSVGGPVGYTF. The CDR3 nucleotides are TGTGCCAGCAGCTTCTATAGCGTCGGGGGACCCGTTGGCTACACCTTC.

This chain joins TRBV5-4 and TRBJ2-5; D perhaps matches TRBD2 (6 bases). CDR1 and CDR2 from the germline V gene are SGHNT and YYREEE (reference sequence). The ends were cut back, 4 bases at V and 11 bases at J, with 15 bases in the middle. The CDR3 contains 12 residues. CDR3 sequence (DNA): TGTGCCAGCAGCCTGACGGGGGAGGAGCAGTACTTC. Residues: CASSLTGEEQYF.